Sequencing of this TCR beta chain was carried out in a study of T cell therapy after organ transplantation. The overall study: Expansion used a peptide pool of 30 HLA class I and II CMV epitopes. Study results and limitations: CD8 clonality fold change after therapy inversely tracked pretherapy clonality. Antirejection and antiviral medication effects could not be assessed. Reconstitution after therapy seemingly combined transferred and product-undetected endogenous clonotypes.

Method: immunoSEQ multiplex PCR; TCRdb's copy keeps in-frame clones and lacks some. The table has roughly 48,000 clones, over 90% seen once; the top ten hold approximately 3.4%. Trimming pared 4 bases from V and 10 bases from J, leaving 14 bases between. Germline V gene sequence: CDR1 SGHDN, CDR2 FVKESK. There are 13 residues in the CDR3. A word on this clone: Its target is not known.

The rearrangement joins TRBV14 to TRBJ2-4, with a tentative D call TRBD1 (6 bases). This clonotype was sampled from a human patient who had received a solid organ transplant and had CMV disease. Sequenced here: CD8+ T cells from blood, sampled before autologous CMV-specific T cell therapy. CDR3 coding DNA: TGTGCCAGCAGCCCAGGGGCGAGAAGTATTCAGTACTTC. Protein product: CASSPGARSIQYF.